This T cell receptor beta chain was sequenced during a study of blood T cell repertoires in COVID-19. Looking at the study overall: The analysed material was cDNA or gDNA that came from T cells, B-cell-depleted T cells, or PBMCs.

Germline CDR1 and CDR2: MDHEN and SYDVKM. The CDR3 runs 16 residues. J lost 2 bases, V lost 8 bases, and 12 bases had no gene match. The authors' processing: The assay estimated nucleated cells by amplifying reference gene primers. Clones were read by immunoSEQ multiplex PCR, and TCRdb kept only the in-frame ones, dropping some. From that table come the V and J calls and clone size; the DNA was used to work out D and trimming. The data show under 300,000 clones, with about 83% seen just once and 5.5% held by the top ten. The source of this sequence is a human donor in a cohort sampled during active COVID-19. The chain employs TRBV28 and TRBJ2-1; TRBD2 aligns across 7 bases. The sample was peripheral blood. CDR3: CASRQVRLAAYNEQFF. CDR3 bases: TGTGCCAGCCGTCAAGTTCGGCTAGCGGCCTACAATGAGCAGTTCTTC.